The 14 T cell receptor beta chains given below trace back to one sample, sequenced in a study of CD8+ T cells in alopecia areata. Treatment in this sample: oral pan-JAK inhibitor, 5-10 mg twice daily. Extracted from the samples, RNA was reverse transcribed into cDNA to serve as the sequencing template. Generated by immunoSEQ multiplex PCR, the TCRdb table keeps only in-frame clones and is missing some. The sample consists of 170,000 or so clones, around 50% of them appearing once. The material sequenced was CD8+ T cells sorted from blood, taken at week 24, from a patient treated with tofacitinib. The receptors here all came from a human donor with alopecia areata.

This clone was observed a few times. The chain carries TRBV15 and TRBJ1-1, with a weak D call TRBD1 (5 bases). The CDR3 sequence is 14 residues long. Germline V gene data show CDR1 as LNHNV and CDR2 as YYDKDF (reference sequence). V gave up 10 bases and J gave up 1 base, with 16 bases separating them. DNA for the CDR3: TGTGCCATTGGTCCGGGACTGGGGAACACTGAAGCTTTCTTT. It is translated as CAIGPGLGNTEAFF. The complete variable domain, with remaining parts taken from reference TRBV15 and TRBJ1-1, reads DAMVIQNPRYQVTQFGKPVTLSCSQTLNHNVMYWYQQKSSQAPKLLFHYYDKDFNNEADTPDNFQSRRPNTSFCFLDIRSPGLGDTAMYLCAIGPGLGNTEAFFGQGTRLTVV.

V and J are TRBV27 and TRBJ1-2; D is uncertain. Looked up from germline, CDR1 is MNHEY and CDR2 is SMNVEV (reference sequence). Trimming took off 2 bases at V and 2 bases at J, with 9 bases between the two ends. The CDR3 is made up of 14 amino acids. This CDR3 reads CASSLAGRNYGYTF. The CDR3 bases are TGTGCCAGCAGTTTAGCGGGCAGGAACTATGGCTACACCTTC.

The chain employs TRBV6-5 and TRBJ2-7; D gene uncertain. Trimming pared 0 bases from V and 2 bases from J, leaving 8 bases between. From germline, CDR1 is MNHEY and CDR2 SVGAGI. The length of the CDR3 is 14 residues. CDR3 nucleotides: TGTGCCAGCAGTTACTCGGGCAGAACCTACGAGCAGTACTTC. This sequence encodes CASSYSGRTYEQYF.

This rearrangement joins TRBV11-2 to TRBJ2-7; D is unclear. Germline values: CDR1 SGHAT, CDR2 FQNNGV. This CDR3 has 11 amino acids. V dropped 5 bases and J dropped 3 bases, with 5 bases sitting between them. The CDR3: CASSTDYEQYF. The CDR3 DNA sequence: TGTGCCAGCAGCACAGACTACGAGCAGTACTTC.

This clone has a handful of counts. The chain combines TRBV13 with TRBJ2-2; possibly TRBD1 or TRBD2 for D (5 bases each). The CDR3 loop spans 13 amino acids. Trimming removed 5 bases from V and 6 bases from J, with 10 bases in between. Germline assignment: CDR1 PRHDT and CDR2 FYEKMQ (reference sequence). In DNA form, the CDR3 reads TGTGCCAGCAGCGCCGAGGGACCCGGGGAGCTGTTTTTT. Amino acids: CASSAEGPGELFF.

The CDR3 DNA is TGCGCCAGCAGCCAAGTTGGAGGGAAGTACGAGCAGTACTTC. This gives the protein CASSQVGGKYEQYF. The J gene is TRBJ2-7, the V gene TRBV4-1, with a weak D call TRBD2 (6 bases). The germline V gene encodes CDR1 MGHRA and CDR2 YSYEKL. The V end lost 1 base, the J end lost 4 bases, and 11 bases lay between the germline ends. CDR3 length: 14 residues.

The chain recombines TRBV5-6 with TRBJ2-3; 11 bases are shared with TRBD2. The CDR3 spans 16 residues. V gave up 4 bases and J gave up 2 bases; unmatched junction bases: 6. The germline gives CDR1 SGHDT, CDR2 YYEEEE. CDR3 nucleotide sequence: TGTGCCAGCAGCCTCAGACTAGCGGGGCCCACAGATACGCAGTATTTT. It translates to CASSLRLAGPTDTQYF.

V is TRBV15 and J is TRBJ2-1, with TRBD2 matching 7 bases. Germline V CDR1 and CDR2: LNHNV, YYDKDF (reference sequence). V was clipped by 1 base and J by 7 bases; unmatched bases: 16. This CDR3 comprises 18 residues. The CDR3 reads CATSRGGSGTYRGNEQFF. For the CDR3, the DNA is TGTGCCACCAGCAGAGGGGGCAGCGGGACCTACCGGGGGAATGAGCAGTTCTTC.

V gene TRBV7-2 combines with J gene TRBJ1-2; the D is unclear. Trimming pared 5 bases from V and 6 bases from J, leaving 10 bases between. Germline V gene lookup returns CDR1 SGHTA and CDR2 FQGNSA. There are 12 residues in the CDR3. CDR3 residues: CASSPRTHGYTF. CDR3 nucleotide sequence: TGTGCCAGCAGCCCGAGGACTCATGGCTACACCTTC.

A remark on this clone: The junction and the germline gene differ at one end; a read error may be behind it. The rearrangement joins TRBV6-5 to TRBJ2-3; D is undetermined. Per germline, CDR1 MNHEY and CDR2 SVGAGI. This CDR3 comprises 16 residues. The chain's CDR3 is CASSYSNKWSTDTQYF. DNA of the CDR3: TGTGCCAGCAGTTACTCGAATAAGTGGAGCACAGATACGCAATATTTT.

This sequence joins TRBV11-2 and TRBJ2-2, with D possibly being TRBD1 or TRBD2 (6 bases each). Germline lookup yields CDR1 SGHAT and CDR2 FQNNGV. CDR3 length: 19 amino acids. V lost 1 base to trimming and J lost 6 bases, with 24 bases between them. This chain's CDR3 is CASSLGMVGGRGRAGELFF. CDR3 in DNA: TGTGCCAGCAGCTTAGGGATGGTTGGGGGGCGAGGTAGAGCCGGGGAGCTGTTTTTT.

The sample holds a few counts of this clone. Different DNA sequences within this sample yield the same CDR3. CDR3 bases: TGCAGCGTACTAACAGGGGGCTCCTACGAGCAGTACTTC. This codes for CSVLTGGSYEQYF. V and J are TRBV29-1 and TRBJ2-7; 8 bases are a match to TRBD1. This CDR3 contains 13 residues. V trimming: 6 bases; J trimming: 0 bases; junction bases outside the gene matches: 4. In germline, CDR1 is SQVTM, CDR2 ANQGSEA.

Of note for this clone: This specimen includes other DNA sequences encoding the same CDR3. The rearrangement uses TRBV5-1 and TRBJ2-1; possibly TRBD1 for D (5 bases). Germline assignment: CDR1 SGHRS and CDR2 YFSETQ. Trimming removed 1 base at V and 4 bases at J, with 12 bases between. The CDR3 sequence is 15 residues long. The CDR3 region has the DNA TGCGCCAGCAGCTTGAATAGGGGATCTTACAATGAGCAGTTCTTC. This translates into CASSLNRGSYNEQFF.

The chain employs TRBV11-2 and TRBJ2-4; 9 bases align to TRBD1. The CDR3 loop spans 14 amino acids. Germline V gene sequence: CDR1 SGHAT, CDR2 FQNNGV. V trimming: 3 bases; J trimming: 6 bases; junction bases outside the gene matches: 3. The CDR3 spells CASSFRTGVNIQYF. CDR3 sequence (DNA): TGTGCCAGCAGCTTTAGGACAGGGGTAAACATTCAGTACTTC.